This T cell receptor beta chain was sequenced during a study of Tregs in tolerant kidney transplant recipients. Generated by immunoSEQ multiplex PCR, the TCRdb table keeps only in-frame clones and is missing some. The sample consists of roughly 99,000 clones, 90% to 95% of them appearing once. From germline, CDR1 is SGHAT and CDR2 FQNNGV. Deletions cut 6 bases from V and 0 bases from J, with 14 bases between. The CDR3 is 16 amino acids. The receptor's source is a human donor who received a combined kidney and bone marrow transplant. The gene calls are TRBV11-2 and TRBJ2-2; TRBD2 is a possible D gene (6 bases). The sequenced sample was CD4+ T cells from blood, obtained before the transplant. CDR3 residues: CASRRGGVANTGELFF. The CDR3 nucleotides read TGTGCCAGCAGGAGGGGCGGGGTCGCGAACACCGGGGAGCTGTTTTTT.